These 32 T cell receptor beta chains came from one sample sequenced in a study of CD8+ T cells in alopecia areata. In each case, RNA was isolated and then reverse transcribed into cDNA as the sequencing template. Some clones are missing from TCRdb's copy, which holds only in-frame ones; the method was immunoSEQ multiplex PCR. Seen here are about 140,000 clones, approximately 90% observed once, and the top ten hold about 13%. Treatment noted: oral pan-JAK inhibitor, 5-10 mg twice daily. The source was CD8+ T cells sorted from blood, collected at week 4, from a patient treated with tofacitinib. These TCRs come from a human donor with alopecia areata.

This chain joins TRBV5-6 and TRBJ2-7; no firm D call. The V end lost 6 bases, the J end lost 1 base, and 11 bases lay between the germline ends. Germline CDR1 is SGHDT and CDR2 is YYEEEE. The length of the CDR3 is 13 residues. In DNA, the CDR3 is TGTGCCAGCATCCCGATGGGGTCCTACGAGCAGTACTTC. Protein: CASIPMGSYEQYF.

This clone was seen a handful of times. This specimen includes other DNA sequences encoding the same CDR3. This chain connects TRBV4-1 to TRBJ2-2, with D possibly TRBD2 on 5 matching bases. The CDR3 contains 16 residues. Trimming stripped 0 bases from V and 1 base from J, with 9 bases between. Germline assignment: CDR1 MGHRA and CDR2 YSYEKL. In nucleotides, the CDR3 is TGCGCCAGCAGCCAAGATGAGGGTTGGAACACCGGGGAGCTGTTTTTT. Translation: CASSQDEGWNTGELFF.

This chain connects TRBV13 to TRBJ2-7; D is uncertain. This CDR3 comprises 12 residues. The V gene lost 5 bases and the J gene lost 0 bases, with 5 bases spanning the gap. Germline V gene sequence: CDR1 PRHDT, CDR2 FYEKMQ (reference sequence). CDR3 coding DNA: TGTGCCAGCAGCCAAGACTCCTACGAGCAGTACTTC. It codes for CASSQDSYEQYF.

The V gene is TRBV29-1, the J gene TRBJ1-4, with D maybe TRBD1 (6 bases). The CDR3 sequence is 13 residues long. The V gene lost 3 bases and the J gene lost 6 bases, with 11 bases spanning the gap. CDR1 and CDR2 from the germline V gene are SQVTM and ANQGSEA. The CDR3 DNA sequence: TGCAGCGTTGAGTGGGACATCGATGAAAAACTGTTTTTT. Its translation: CSVEWDIDEKLFF.

The chain joins TRBV28 to TRBJ2-4; a weak D match, TRBD2 (6 bases). V shed 3 bases and J shed 1 base, with 7 bases lying between them. The V gene's germline CDR1 is MDHEN and CDR2 SYDVKM. This CDR3 spans 14 amino acids. As DNA, the CDR3 is TGTGCCAGCAGTTTTCGGGGGGCCAAAAACATTCAGTACTTC. This gives the protein CASSFRGAKNIQYF. Full variable domain (outside the CDR3, taken from reference TRBV28 and TRBJ2-4): DVKVTQSSRYLVKRTGEKVFLECVQDMDHENMFWYRQDPGLGLRLIYFSYDVKMKEKGDIPEGYSVSREKKERFSLILESASTNQTSMYLCASSFRGAKNIQYFGAGTRLSVL.

This clone was found a few times. The DNA of the CDR3 is TGTGCCTGGAGTGTCTCAATCTACGAGCAGTACTTC. Translating it yields CAWSVSIYEQYF. The chain carries TRBV30 and TRBJ2-7; D call uncertain. Trimming stripped 0 bases from V and 3 bases from J, with 6 bases between. Germline values: CDR1 GTSNPN, CDR2 SVGIG (reference sequence). The CDR3 contains 12 residues.

This CDR3 reads CASSHLSGQAPAGANVLTF. DNA for the CDR3: TGCGCCAGCAGCCATCTTTCCGGACAGGCTCCGGCTGGGGCCAACGTCCTGACTTTC. The V call is TRBV4-1, the J call TRBJ2-6, with 7 bases that match TRBD1. Losses at the gene ends were 3 bases for V and 2 bases for J; bases not matched to a gene: 13. Germline V gene data show CDR1 as MGHRA and CDR2 as YSYEKL. The CDR3 contains 19 residues.

A single count supports this clone. CDR3: CASTWTRTKAEQYF. The CDR3 DNA sequence: TGTGCCAGCACCTGGACACGCACTAAAGCCGAGCAGTACTTC. This rearrangement joins TRBV6-1 to TRBJ2-7; a possible D gene is TRBD1 (5 bases). Germline assignment: CDR1 MNHNS and CDR2 SASEGT. Trimming removed 7 bases from V and 6 bases from J, with 19 bases in between. The CDR3 spans 14 residues.

This chain uses TRBV27 with TRBJ2-1; 12 bases match TRBD2. Unmatched junction bases numbered 0, after V lost 6 bases and J lost 0 bases. This CDR3 comprises 15 residues. Germline V gene data show CDR1 as MNHEY and CDR2 as SMNVEV (reference sequence). DNA for the CDR3: TGTGCCAGCAGGACTAGCGGGGGCTCCTACAATGAGCAGTTCTTC. Translation gives CASRTSGGSYNEQFF.

The chain recombines TRBV27 with TRBJ2-2, with no clear D. Trimming removed 3 bases at V and 5 bases at J, with 7 bases between. Looked up from germline, CDR1 is MNHEY and CDR2 is SMNVEV (reference sequence). CDR3 length: 13 amino acids. The CDR3 region is CASSFSRTGELFF. DNA for the CDR3: TGTGCCAGCAGTTTTTCCCGTACCGGGGAGCTGTTTTTT.

This clone has only one observation. V and J are TRBV5-4 and TRBJ2-1; 14 bases are a match to TRBD2. Trimming removed 4 bases from V and 4 bases from J; junction bases left unmatched: 7. CDR3 size: 17 residues. Germline V gives CDR1 SGHNT, CDR2 YYREEE (reference sequence). In DNA form, the CDR3 reads TGTGCCAGCAGCGCCGGACTAGCGGGAGGCGTGTACAATGAGCAGTTCTTC. Translation gives CASSAGLAGGVYNEQFF.

A word on this clone: Other DNA sequences in this sample translate to the same CDR3. The rearrangement uses TRBV5-1 and TRBJ2-7, with unresolved D. Germline lookup yields CDR1 SGHRS and CDR2 YFSETQ. The CDR3 loop spans 11 amino acids. Trimming pared 5 bases from V and 0 bases from J, leaving 3 bases between. This chain's CDR3 is CASRFSYEQYF. In nucleotides, the CDR3 is TGCGCCAGCAGATTCTCCTACGAGCAGTACTTC.

The chain employs TRBV6-5 and TRBJ2-3, with TRBD2 as a possible D gene (6 bases). This CDR3 is built from 15 residues. Trimming cost V 10 bases and J 4 bases, with 21 bases left between them. Germline assignment: CDR1 MNHEY and CDR2 SVGAGI. CDR3 sequence: CATSPVPGVADTQYF. The CDR3 DNA sequence: TGTGCCACATCTCCGGTGCCGGGGGTTGCAGATACGCAGTATTTT.

The rearrangement links TRBV5-1 to TRBJ1-4; D is unresolved. Germline-derived CDR1 and CDR2 are SGHRS and YFSETQ. V was trimmed by 0 bases and J by 0 bases, leaving 12 bases between them. CDR3 length: 17 residues. The CDR3 DNA reads as TGCGCCAGCAGCTTGGAGGAAGGATTTGCAACTAATGAAAAACTGTTTTTT. Its protein is CASSLEEGFATNEKLFF.

The chain combines TRBV25-1 with TRBJ1-5; D is undetermined. CDR3 length: 14 residues. Germline-derived CDR1 and CDR2 are MGHDK and SYGVNS. V was pared by 1 base and J by 11 bases, with 15 bases between. This CDR3 is CASSELGSDTTQHF. CDR3 coding DNA: TGTGCCAGCAGTGAATTAGGCAGTGATACAACCCAGCATTTT.

The chain combines TRBV19 with TRBJ2-7; 8 bases are shared with TRBD1. Looked up from germline, CDR1 is LNHDA and CDR2 is SQIVND (reference sequence). This CDR3 has 17 amino acids. The J segment lost 2 bases and the V segment lost 0 bases, leaving 9 bases of the junction unmatched. The CDR3 sequence is CASSIEETGAATYEQYF. The CDR3 DNA reads TGTGCCAGTAGTATAGAAGAGACAGGGGCCGCAACCTACGAGCAGTACTTC.

The V call is TRBV6-5, the J call TRBJ2-7; unclear D gene. Germline V lookup: CDR1 MNHEY, CDR2 SVGAGI. The CDR3 totals 13 residues. Trimming removed 5 bases at V and 5 bases at J, with 13 bases between. The CDR3 loop reads CASSHPGQHEQYF. For the CDR3, the DNA is TGTGCCAGCAGTCACCCCGGGCAGCACGAGCAGTACTTC.

This clone appeared a few times. The chain joins TRBV30 to TRBJ1-1; D is unresolved. The CDR3 totals 12 residues. With 0 bases removed from V and 3 bases from J, the gap between germline ends came to 5 bases. Germline values: CDR1 GTSNPN, CDR2 SVGIG (reference sequence). CDR3 sequence: CAWSVLDTEAFF. CDR3 coding DNA: TGTGCCTGGAGTGTACTCGACACTGAAGCTTTCTTT.

The CDR3: CASSPQPTDRGNEKLFF. The CDR3 coding sequence is TGTGCCAGCAGCCCACAACCCACGGACAGGGGGAACGAAAAACTGTTTTTT. The chain couples TRBV7-2 to TRBJ1-4, with 10 bases that match TRBD1. The ends lost 5 bases at V and 8 bases at J; junction bases unmatched: 14. This CDR3 comprises 17 residues. The germline V gene encodes CDR1 SGHTA and CDR2 FQGNSA.

The gene calls are TRBV7-9 and TRBJ1-2; no firm D call. The CDR3 is 15 residues long. Between the trimmed V and J ends, which lost 4 bases and 0 bases, there was a span of 12 bases. Germline V gene sequence: CDR1 SEHNR, CDR2 FQNEAQ (reference sequence). CDR3 region: CASSWAQDSNYGYTF. CDR3 DNA sequence: TGTGCCAGCAGCTGGGCGCAGGACTCTAACTATGGCTACACCTTC.

This clone was picked up a small number of times. Written as DNA, the CDR3 is TGCAGCGTACGCTGGGACTCCTACGAGCAGTACTTC. As protein: CSVRWDSYEQYF. The chain recombines TRBV29-1 with TRBJ2-7; no reliable D call. Trimming cost V 6 bases and J 0 bases, with 9 bases left between them. Germline V gene sequence: CDR1 SQVTM, CDR2 ANQGSEA. The CDR3 has 12 amino acids.

J is TRBJ1-1 and V is TRBV11-2; no clear D. The V end lost 5 bases, the J end lost 2 bases, and 21 bases lay between the germline ends. The length of the CDR3 is 17 residues. Per the germline V gene, CDR1 is SGHAT and CDR2 is FQNNGV. CDR3 amino acids: CASSPTIPRVENTEAFF. CDR3 in DNA: TGTGCCAGCAGCCCTACAATTCCGAGGGTTGAAAACACTGAAGCTTTCTTT.

The chain links TRBV7-2 to TRBJ2-7; 8 nucleotides match TRBD2. The CDR3 covers 15 residues. The ends lost 1 base at V and 3 bases at J; junction bases unmatched: 5. CDR1 SGHTA and CDR2 FQGNSA come from the germline V gene. The CDR3 reads CASSLGVSGGYEQYF. The CDR3 bases are TGTGCCAGCAGCTTAGGAGTGAGCGGGGGCTACGAGCAGTACTTC.

This clone was seen just once. This chain joins TRBV6-1 and TRBJ2-4, with a tentative D call TRBD1 (6 bases). Germline CDR1 and CDR2: MNHNS and SASEGT. The CDR3 runs to 15 residues. V was clipped by 2 bases and J by 1 base, with 9 bases between them. The CDR3 here is CASSEWQGAKNIQYF. CDR3 sequence (DNA): TGTGCCAGCAGTGAATGGCAGGGGGCCAAAAACATTCAGTACTTC.

This clone was detected ten times or more. The CDR3 is CASSAGPNPYEQYF. Written as DNA, the CDR3 is TGTGCCAGCAGCGCGGGACCAAACCCCTACGAGCAGTACTTC. The chain carries TRBV14 and TRBJ2-7; perhaps TRBD2 as D (6 bases). The CDR3 is made up of 14 amino acids. The germline CDR1 and CDR2 sequences are SGHDN and FVKESK. Trimming cost V 5 bases and J 2 bases, with 13 bases left between them.

This chain joins TRBV7-9 and TRBJ2-1; D is perhaps TRBD1 (6 bases). V was trimmed by 5 bases and J by 4 bases, leaving 18 bases between them. The CDR3 runs to 16 residues. Germline V gives CDR1 SEHNR, CDR2 FQNEAQ (reference sequence). As DNA, the CDR3 is TGTGCCAGCAGCCCCAATATCGGGACACGATACAATGAGCAGTTCTTC. Translated, it gives CASSPNIGTRYNEQFF.

The chain employs TRBV5-5 and TRBJ2-7, with D perhaps being TRBD1 or TRBD2 (5 bases each). Germline V gene lookup returns CDR1 SGHKS and CDR2 YYEKEE (reference sequence). V dropped 9 bases and J dropped 3 bases, with 13 bases sitting between them. The CDR3 is 12 residues long. The chain's CDR3 is CATNEGNYEQYF. For the CDR3, the DNA is TGTGCCACCAACGAGGGGAACTACGAGCAGTACTTC.

A remark on this clone: At one end, the junction sequence differs from germline, possibly due to a read error. This rearrangement joins TRBV7-7 to TRBJ2-2; D gene uncertain. The CDR3 sequence is 15 residues long. From germline, CDR1 is SSHAT and CDR2 FNYEAQ (reference sequence). As DNA, the CDR3 is TGTGCTAGCAGCTTAAGTGGGAACTATGGCGGGGAGCTGTTTTTT. It translates to CASSLSGNYGGELFF.

The V call is TRBV5-1, the J call TRBJ2-1, with 8 bases aligning to TRBD2. Germline V gene sequence: CDR1 SGHRS, CDR2 YFSETQ. CDR3 size: 18 residues. The V and J ends lost 4 bases and 6 bases, in that order; junction bases with no gene match: 18. The CDR3 protein is CASSAPLESGGSANEQFF. The CDR3 bases are TGCGCCAGCAGCGCCCCTCTTGAAAGCGGGGGTTCGGCCAATGAGCAGTTCTTC. Supplemented by reference TRBV5-1 and TRBJ2-1, the full variable domain reads KAGVTQTPRYLIKTRGQQVTLSCSPISGHRSVSWYQQTPGQGLQFLFEYFSETQRNKGNFPGRFSGRQFSNSRSEMNVSTLELGDSALYLCASSAPLESGGSANEQFFGPGTRLTVL.

V is TRBV5-1 and J is TRBJ1-1, with D maybe TRBD1 (6 bases). Trimming pared 4 bases from V and 6 bases from J, leaving 16 bases between. Germline CDR1 SGHRS, CDR2 YFSETQ. CDR3 length equals 14 residues. The CDR3 coding sequence is TGCGCCAGCAGCATCGGGACAACCACTTCTGAAGCTTTCTTT. This gives the protein CASSIGTTTSEAFF.

This clone is a singleton in its sample. The chain joins TRBV29-1 to TRBJ2-1; TRBD2 matches 8 bases. CDR3 size: 15 residues. Trimming took 3 bases from V and 1 from J; bases not matched to a gene: 5. The germline CDR1 and CDR2 sequences are SQVTM and ANQGSEA. Here the CDR3 reads CSVDERGSSYNEQFF. The CDR3, as DNA: TGCAGCGTTGATGAGCGGGGGTCGTCCTACAATGAGCAGTTCTTC.

The V gene is TRBV9, the J gene TRBJ2-4, with D perhaps TRBD2 (5 bases). Trimming took 0 bases from V and 7 from J, leaving 17 bases between them. This CDR3 has 16 residues. CDR1 is SGDLS, CDR2 YYNGEE, per germline. The CDR3 region has the DNA TGTGCCAGCAGCGTAGGGGGAGCGACGGGTTTGAACATTCAGTACTTC. Its protein product is CASSVGGATGLNIQYF.